A selection of T cell receptor beta chains follows, all from one sample in a study of T cell repertoires in cytomegalovirus infection. TCRdb re-called the reads through MiXCR, storing one row per CDR3 protein. There are more than 650,000 distinct CDR3 sequences in the sample; roughly 35% occur only once, and under 3% lies in the top ten. Sequences were obtained from PBMCs. All receptors come from a human donor in good health (CMV status not recorded). Some clones in this sample may be carry-over from other donors' samples. CDR3s include the opening cysteine and the closing phenylalanine or tryptophan. A D gene is named only where the DNA matches it firmly. Part of the rows lack a size; the others show once, few, many or a class for expanded clones.

TRBD2 few TRBJ2-3 TRBV12-3/TRBV12-4 CASSPRSGGSTDTQYF TGTGCCAGCAGTCCACGGTCGGGGGGAAGCACAGATACGCAGTATTTT
. . TRBJ1-2 TRBV28 CASSLSPGYGYTF TGTGCCAGCAGTTTGAGTCCGGGGTATGGCTACACCTTC
. many TRBJ2-7 TRBV7-2 CASSLARTYEQYF TGTGCCAGCAGCTTAGCGCGTACCTACGAGCAGTACTTC
. . TRBJ2-1 TRBV7-3 CASSQGGFGEQFF TGTGCCAGCAGCCAAGGGGGGTTTGGGGAGCAGTTCTTC
. . TRBJ1-5 TRBV27 CASRNRVYQPQHF TGTGCCAGCAGAAACAGGGTTTATCAGCCCCAGCATTTT
. many TRBJ2-1 TRBV7-8 CASSFRGGHEQFF TGTGCCAGCAGCTTTAGGGGGGGGCATGAGCAGTTCTTC
. . TRBJ2-3 TRBV10-3 CAISEPGRTDTQYF TGTGCCATCAGTGAACCTGGGCGCACAGATACGCAGTATTTT
. once TRBJ2-7 TRBV7-2 CASSFTGSSNEQYF TGTGCCAGCAGCTTTACAGGGAGTTCCAACGAGCAGTACTTC
. many TRBJ1-2 TRBV7-6 CASSQTGYGYTF TGTGCCAGCAGCCAGACAGGCTATGGCTACACCTTC
. many TRBJ1-1 TRBV5-1 CASSLVDSGTEAFF TGCGCCAGCAGCTTGGTAGACAGCGGTACTGAAGCTTTCTTT
. . TRBJ1-4 TRBV5-1 CASSLAQGRLEKLFF TGCGCCAGCAGCTTGGCCCAGGGGCGGCTTGAAAAACTGTTTTTT
. . TRBJ2-7 TRBV6-5 CASSYPIGEATYEQYF TGTGCCAGCAGTTACCCCATTGGGGAAGCGACTTACGAGCAGTACTTC
. . TRBJ2-3 TRBV20-1 CSAPLRTVSFADTQYF TGCAGTGCTCCCTTAAGGACAGTATCATTCGCAGATACGCAGTATTTT
. few TRBJ2-2 TRBV12-3/TRBV12-4 CATSGAGTRRDTGELFF TGTGCCACCTCTGGGGCAGGCACCCGGAGGGACACCGGGGAGCTGTTTTTT
. . TRBJ2-5 TRBV9 CASSGGGNRGETQYF TGTGCCAGCAGCGGAGGCGGGAACAGGGGCGAGACCCAGTACTTC
. few TRBJ2-7 TRBV12-3/TRBV12-4 CASSTTGFSYEQYF TGTGCCAGCAGCACTACAGGGTTCTCCTACGAGCAGTACTTC
. few TRBJ2-1 TRBV28 CASSHYEQFF TGTGCCAGCAGTCATTATGAGCAGTTCTTC
. few TRBJ1-6 TRBV25-1 CASSEQINSPLHF TGTGCCAGCAGTGAACAGATTAATTCACCCCTCCACTTT
. few TRBJ2-5 TRBV7-9 CASSLAPGVPGPRGETQYF TGTGCCAGCAGCTTAGCTCCTGGGGTTCCGGGACCCCGAGGGGAGACCCAGTACTTC
. many TRBJ1-1 TRBV7-9 CASSFRAGRNTEAFF TGTGCCAGCAGCTTCCGTGCGGGACGGAACACTGAAGCTTTCTTT
TRBD2 . TRBJ2-1 TRBV12-3/TRBV12-4 CASSFGTGGVGNEQFF TGTGCCAGCAGTTTCGGCACGGGGGGGGTAGGCAATGAGCAGTTCTTC
TRBD1 . TRBJ1-1 TRBV12-3/TRBV12-4 CASRVNGQGALAFF TGTGCCAGCAGGGTCAATGGGCAGGGGGCTCTTGCTTTCTTT
. once TRBJ2-7 TRBV29-1 CSVARGDYEQYF TGCAGCGTTGCAAGGGGTGACTACGAGCAGTACTTC
TRBD1 few TRBJ1-5 TRBV12-3/TRBV12-4 CASSLVGTDQPQHF TGTGCCAGCAGTTTAGTCGGGACAGATCAGCCCCAGCATTTT
TRBD2 . TRBJ2-4 TRBV28 CASSPPSGERNIQYF TGTGCCAGCAGCCCCCCTAGCGGGGAAAGGAACATTCAGTACTTC
. once TRBJ2-3 TRBV15 CATSTSVGGDDTDTQYF TGTGCCACCAGCACCTCAGTAGGGGGTGATGACACAGATACGCAGTATTTT
TRBD1 once TRBJ2-7 TRBV5-6 CASSLTQGALNYEQYF TGTGCCAGCAGCTTAACCCAGGGGGCTCTTAACTACGAGCAGTACTTC
TRBD2 few TRBJ2-5 TRBV14 CASSRRGTSGRYQETQYF TGTGCCAGCAGCCGCCGCGGGACTAGCGGGAGGTACCAAGAGACCCAGTACTTC
. few TRBJ2-1 TRBV7-9 CASSGGEQFF TGTGCCAGCAGTGGTGGGGAGCAGTTCTTC
TRBD2 . TRBJ2-1 TRBV4-1 CASSPRLAGNYKEQFF TGCGCCAGCAGCCCAAGACTAGCGGGAAACTACAAGGAGCAGTTCTTC
TRBD1 once TRBJ1-6 TRBV28 CASRETGADYSPLHF TGTGCCAGCAGAGAGACAGGGGCCGATTATTCACCCCTCCACTTT
. . TRBJ1-1 TRBV15 CATSRGTWGSGANAEAFF TGTGCCACCAGCAGAGGAACCTGGGGTTCTGGAGCTAACGCTGAAGCTTTCTTT
. . TRBJ1-1 TRBV4-1 CASSQGGLGMNTEAFF TGCGCCAGCAGCCAGGGAGGGCTTGGAATGAACACTGAAGCTTTCTTT
TRBD2 few TRBJ2-3 TRBV29-1 CSVEDRLAVTTDTQYF TGCAGCGTTGAGGACAGACTAGCGGTTACCACAGATACGCAGTATTTT
. . TRBJ2-7 TRBV7-4 CASSYGDDWYF TGTGCCAGCAGCTATGGGGACGACTGGTACTTC
TRBD1 . TRBJ1-4 TRBV20-1 CSARGGQGEKLFF TGCAGTGCTAGAGGTGGACAGGGTGAAAAACTGTTTTTT
. few TRBJ1-4 TRBV19 CASSIPRNEKLFF TGTGCCAGTAGTATCCCGAGAAATGAAAAACTGTTTTTT
TRBD1 . TRBJ2-4 TRBV5-6 CASSVTGGEFIQYF TGTGCCAGCAGCGTGACAGGGGGCGAGTTCATTCAGTACTTC
TRBD1 few TRBJ1-5 TRBV2 CASRGDGTGRQPQHF TGTGCCAGCAGGGGGGACGGGACAGGGAGGCAGCCCCAGCATTTT
TRBD1 few TRBJ1-1 TRBV27 CASSSGQSLFLNTEAFF TGTGCCAGCAGCTCGGGACAGAGCCTTTTTTTGAACACTGAAGCTTTCTTT
TRBD2 few TRBJ2-7 TRBV20-1 CSASRGLAGAGGFYEQYF TGCAGTGCTAGCAGGGGACTAGCGGGGGCCGGGGGGTTTTACGAGCAGTACTTC
. . TRBJ1-6 TRBV4-1 CASSQEGQGRSPLHF TGCGCCAGCAGCCAAGAGGGGCAGGGGAGGTCACCCCTCCACTTT
. many TRBJ1-1 TRBV7-9 CASSLGGGWNTEAFF TGTGCCAGCAGCTTAGGAGGAGGGTGGAACACTGAAGCTTTCTTT
TRBD1 . TRBJ1-2 TRBV7-9 CASSPSTGGGIYGYTF TGTGCCAGCAGCCCGTCGACAGGGGGCGGAATCTATGGCTACACCTTC
. . TRBJ2-1 TRBV27 CASSRRENEQFF TGTGCCAGCAGTCGGAGGGAAAATGAGCAGTTCTTC
TRBD1 . TRBJ2-7 TRBV6-5 CASSYLPQGQGYEQYF TGTGCCAGCAGTTACTTGCCGCAGGGACAGGGCTACGAGCAGTACTTC
TRBD2 few TRBJ2-7 TRBV20-1 CSARGGAGASYEQYF TGCAGTGCTAGAGGTGGAGCGGGAGCCTCATACGAGCAGTACTTC
. few TRBJ2-2 TRBV7-8 CASRRGAGTGELFF TGTGCCAGCAGGAGGGGGGCGGGAACCGGGGAGCTGTTTTTT